The source of this T cell receptor beta chain is a study of tumor-infiltrating lymphocytes in glioblastoma multiforme. Per the germline V gene, CDR1 is SGHNT and CDR2 is YENEEA. Trimming took 5 bases from V and 0 from J, leaving 8 bases between them. The CDR3 extends over 14 amino acids. Multiple V-beta primers and a C-beta primer amplified TCRB from RNA. Using its own MiXCR run on the multiplex PCR reads, TCRdb lists one record per CDR3 protein. The sample contains thousands of distinct CDR3 sequences, 65% to 75% of which appear only once. The rearrangement joins TRBV11-3 to TRBJ2-1, with unresolved D. This receptor was identified in a male donor with glioblastoma. The sample consisted of brain tumor tissue. The CDR3 DNA sequence: TGTGCCAGCAGCCCCCGTAGCTCCTACAATGAGCAGTTCTTC. It codes for CASSPRSSYNEQFF.